These T cell receptor beta chains were read from a single sample in a study of Ad26.COV2.S vaccination and SARS-CoV-2 variants. Method: immunoSEQ multiplex PCR; TCRdb's copy keeps in-frame clones and lacks some. This table holds a few hundred thousand clones, 87% found once. The sample here was peripheral blood, taken in a trial of Ad26.COV2.S vaccine versus placebo. Every receptor here comes from a person between 18 and 59 years old who received the Ad26.COV2.S COVID-19 vaccine or a placebo. The conserved cysteine and the conserved F or W are not part of the CDR3 here. The order of the fields is V gene, J gene, CDR3 protein.

v_call: TRBV9; j_call: TRBJ1-6; cdr3_aa: ASSGQGNSYNSPLH
v_call: TRBV7-9; j_call: TRBJ2-2; cdr3_aa: ASSFGTAANTGELF
v_call: TRBV7-2; j_call: TRBJ2-6; cdr3_aa: ASSLWLSGANVLT
v_call: TRBV15; j_call: TRBJ1-2; cdr3_aa: ATSRGGRSDYGYT
v_call: TRBV19; j_call: TRBJ2-7; cdr3_aa: ASSIGRPYEQY
v_call: TRBV20-1; j_call: TRBJ2-1; cdr3_aa: SASFPASSYNEQF
v_call: TRBV2; j_call: TRBJ1-2; cdr3_aa: ASSEELGGYT
v_call: TRBV18; j_call: TRBJ1-2; cdr3_aa: ASSPAGDLYGYT
v_call: TRBV4-3; j_call: TRBJ2-1; cdr3_aa: ASSQDGGRQRGHYNEQF
v_call: TRBV30; j_call: TRBJ2-7; cdr3_aa: AWSVVVFSYEQY
v_call: TRBV6-5; j_call: TRBJ2-7; cdr3_aa: ASKVGQGTHEQY
v_call: TRBV29-1; j_call: TRBJ1-3; cdr3_aa: SFRQGGNTIY
v_call: TRBV5-1; j_call: TRBJ2-1; cdr3_aa: ASSFDRGPLNEQF
v_call: TRBV2; j_call: TRBJ2-1; cdr3_aa: ASRTLNNEQF
v_call: TRBV6-5; j_call: TRBJ1-1; cdr3_aa: ASSRNRATEAF
v_call: TRBV2; j_call: TRBJ2-3; cdr3_aa: ASSDLGRGRSTDTQY
v_call: TRBV12-3/TRBV12-4; j_call: TRBJ1-1; cdr3_aa: ASSTQRNTEAF
v_call: TRBV10-3; j_call: TRBJ2-2; cdr3_aa: AISEAGAGELF
v_call: TRBV9; j_call: TRBJ1-1; cdr3_aa: ASSVDPAVNTEAF
v_call: TRBV4-1; j_call: TRBJ2-7; cdr3_aa: ASSPGLAGNSYEQY
v_call: TRBV18; j_call: TRBJ2-7; cdr3_aa: ASSPPIGVAYEQY
v_call: TRBV7-2; j_call: TRBJ2-3; cdr3_aa: ASSLLTSTYVDTQY
v_call: TRBV25-1; j_call: TRBJ1-1; cdr3_aa: ASSNGVSNTEAF
v_call: TRBV27; j_call: TRBJ2-1; cdr3_aa: ASSSVLHNEQF
v_call: TRBV11-3; j_call: TRBJ2-2; cdr3_aa: ASSAGLNRAQGSGELF
v_call: TRBV5-1; j_call: TRBJ2-3; cdr3_aa: ASSPVRGATSTDTQY
v_call: TRBV5-1; j_call: TRBJ2-1; cdr3_aa: ASSLVAGGTNEQF
v_call: TRBV5-1; j_call: TRBJ1-2; cdr3_aa: ASSRRITQDGEISGGYT
v_call: TRBV5-8; j_call: TRBJ1-4; cdr3_aa: ASSFLRGYEKLF
v_call: TRBV9; j_call: TRBJ2-2; cdr3_aa: ASSGTGYTGELF
v_call: TRBV6-2/TRBV6-3; j_call: TRBJ2-7; cdr3_aa: ASSYEGDRSFQRY
v_call: TRBV7-6; j_call: TRBJ2-7; cdr3_aa: ASSLETSYEQY
v_call: TRBV30; j_call: TRBJ2-1; cdr3_aa: AWSVGGAYNEQF
v_call: TRBV5-1; j_call: TRBJ1-2; cdr3_aa: ASSYRDSDYLNYGYT
v_call: TRBV11-3; j_call: TRBJ1-1; cdr3_aa: ASSLDYRAEAF
v_call: TRBV3-1/TRBV3-2; j_call: TRBJ1-2; cdr3_aa: ASSRPGQTYGYT
v_call: TRBV2; j_call: TRBJ1-5; cdr3_aa: ASSAPGQHSNQPQH
v_call: TRBV11-2; j_call: TRBJ2-1; cdr3_aa: ASSFTRGEANEQF
v_call: TRBV12-5; j_call: TRBJ1-1; cdr3_aa: ASGTRSEAF
v_call: TRBV3-1/TRBV3-2; j_call: TRBJ1-1; cdr3_aa: ASSQGLGGVTEAF
v_call: TRBV4-3; j_call: TRBJ1-5; cdr3_aa: ASSQDVRTQNQPQH
v_call: TRBV30; j_call: TRBJ1-2; cdr3_aa: AWSGQINGYT
v_call: TRBV5-1; j_call: TRBJ1-2; cdr3_aa: ASSEGQWGGGYT
v_call: TRBV24-1; j_call: TRBJ1-2; cdr3_aa: ATSDRGRLESYT
v_call: TRBV5-1; j_call: TRBJ1-1; cdr3_aa: ASSPPNTEAF
v_call: TRBV7-9; j_call: TRBJ2-1; cdr3_aa: ASSLVWSGGPKGDEQF
v_call: TRBV9; j_call: TRBJ1-3; cdr3_aa: ASSVGQGYGNTIY
v_call: TRBV6-5; j_call: TRBJ1-2; cdr3_aa: ASTDSVYGYT
v_call: TRBV5-1; j_call: TRBJ2-5; cdr3_aa: ASSLVGVVQETQY
v_call: TRBV19; j_call: TRBJ2-7; cdr3_aa: ASSISSGQAYEQY
v_call: TRBV30; j_call: TRBJ2-7; cdr3_aa: AWSTPRSGGRSEQY
v_call: TRBV7-8; j_call: TRBJ1-1; cdr3_aa: ASSSGQSPEAF
v_call: TRBV5-8; j_call: TRBJ2-1; cdr3_aa: ASSPGTGVNEQF